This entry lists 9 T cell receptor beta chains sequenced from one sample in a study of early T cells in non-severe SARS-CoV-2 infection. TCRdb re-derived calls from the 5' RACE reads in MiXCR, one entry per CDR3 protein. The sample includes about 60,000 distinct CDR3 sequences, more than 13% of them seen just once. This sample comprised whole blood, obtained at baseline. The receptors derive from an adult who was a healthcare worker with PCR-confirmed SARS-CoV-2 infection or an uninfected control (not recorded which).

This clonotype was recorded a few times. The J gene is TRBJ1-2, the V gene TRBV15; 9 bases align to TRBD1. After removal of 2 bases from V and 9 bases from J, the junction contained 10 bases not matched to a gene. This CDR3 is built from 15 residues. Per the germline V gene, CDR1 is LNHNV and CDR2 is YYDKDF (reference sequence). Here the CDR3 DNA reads TGTGCCACCAGCAGACCCTTGGGACAGGGCGGTCGCTACACCTTC. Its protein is CATSRPLGQGGRYTF.

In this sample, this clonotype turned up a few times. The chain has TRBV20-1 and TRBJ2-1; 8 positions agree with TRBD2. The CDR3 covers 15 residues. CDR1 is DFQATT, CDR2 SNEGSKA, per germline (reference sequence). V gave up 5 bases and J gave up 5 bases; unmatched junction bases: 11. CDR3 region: CSASHRLARNNEQFF. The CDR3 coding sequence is TGCAGTGCTTCCCACCGACTAGCGCGCAACAATGAGCAGTTCTTC.

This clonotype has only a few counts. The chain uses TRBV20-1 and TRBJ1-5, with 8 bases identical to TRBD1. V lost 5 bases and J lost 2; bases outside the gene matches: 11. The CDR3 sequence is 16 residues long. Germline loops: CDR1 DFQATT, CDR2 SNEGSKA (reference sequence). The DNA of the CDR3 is TGCAGTGCTGGCGCAGGGGGCAGTGGGGGCAATCAGCCCCAGCATTTT. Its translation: CSAGAGGSGGNQPQHF.

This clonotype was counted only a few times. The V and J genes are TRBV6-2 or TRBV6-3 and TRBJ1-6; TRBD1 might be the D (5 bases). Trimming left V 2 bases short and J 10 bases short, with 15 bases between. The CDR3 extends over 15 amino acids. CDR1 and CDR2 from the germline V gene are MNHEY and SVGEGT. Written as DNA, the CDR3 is TGTGCCAGCAGTTACCTTGGACCCCGGACATCACCCCTCCACTTT. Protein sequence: CASSYLGPRTSPLHF.

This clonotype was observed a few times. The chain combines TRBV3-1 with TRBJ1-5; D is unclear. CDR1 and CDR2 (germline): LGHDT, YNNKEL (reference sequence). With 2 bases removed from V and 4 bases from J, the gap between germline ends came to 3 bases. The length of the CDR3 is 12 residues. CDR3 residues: CASSQFNQPQHF. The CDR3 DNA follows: TGTGCCAGCAGCCAATTTAATCAGCCCCAGCATTTT.

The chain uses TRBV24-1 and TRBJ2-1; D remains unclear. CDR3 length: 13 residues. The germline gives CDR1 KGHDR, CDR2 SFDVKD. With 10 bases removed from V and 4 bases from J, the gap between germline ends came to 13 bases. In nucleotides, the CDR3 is TGTGCCACGCGGATGACTGGGTACAATGAGCAGTTCTTC. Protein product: CATRMTGYNEQFF.

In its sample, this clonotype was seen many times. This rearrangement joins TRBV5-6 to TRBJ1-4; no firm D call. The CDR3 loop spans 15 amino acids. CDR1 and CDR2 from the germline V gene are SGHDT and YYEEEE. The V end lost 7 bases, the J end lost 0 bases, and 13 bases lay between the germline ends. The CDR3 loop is CASHPMGATNEKLFF. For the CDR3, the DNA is TGTGCCAGCCACCCAATGGGAGCAACTAATGAAAAACTGTTTTTT.

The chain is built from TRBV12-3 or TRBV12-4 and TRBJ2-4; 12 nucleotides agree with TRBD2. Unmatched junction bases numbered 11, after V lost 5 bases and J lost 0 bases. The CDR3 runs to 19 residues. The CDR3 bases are TGTGCCAGCAGTGGGGACTACTGGACTAGCGGGATAGCCAAAAACATTCAGTACTTC. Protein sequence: CASSGDYWTSGIAKNIQYF.

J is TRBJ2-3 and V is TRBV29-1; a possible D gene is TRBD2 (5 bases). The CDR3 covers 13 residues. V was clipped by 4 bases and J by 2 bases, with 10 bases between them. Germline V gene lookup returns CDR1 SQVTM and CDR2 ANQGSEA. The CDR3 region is CSVVTSLTDTQYF. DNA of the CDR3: TGCAGCGTTGTAACTAGTCTCACAGATACGCAGTATTTT.